This passage covers 30 T cell receptor beta chains from one sample sequenced in a study of T cell changes during pregnancy in multiple sclerosis. Method: immunoSEQ multiplex PCR; TCRdb's copy keeps in-frame clones and lacks some. Here the sample spans under 60,000 clones, around nine tenths being singletons. The sequenced sample was CD4+ T cells from peripheral blood mononuclear cells, obtained in the second trimester of pregnancy. Source of these receptors: a female donor in good health, enrolled as a control in a pregnancy study.

The chain recombines TRBV11-3 with TRBJ2-7, with 10 bases fitting TRBD1. The CDR3 consists of 15 residues. The V and J ends lost 5 bases and 4 bases, in that order; junction bases with no gene match: 8. The germline V gene has CDR1 SGHNT and CDR2 YENEEA. The CDR3 coding sequence is TGTGCCAGCAGCCCCCGACAGGGGGCGAAGTACGAGCAGTACTTC. Translation: CASSPRQGAKYEQYF.

The chain combines TRBV7-3 with TRBJ1-2; the match to TRBD1 covers 8 bases. The V gene's germline CDR1 is SGHTA and CDR2 FQGTGA. Trimming at V came to 6 bases and at J to 7 bases, leaving 7 bases not matched to a gene. CDR3 size: 13 residues. The CDR3: CASRQTGEGGYTF. The CDR3 nucleotides are TGTGCCAGCAGGCAGACAGGGGAAGGTGGCTACACCTTC.

Turning to this clone: Germline is not matched at one junction end, which may reflect a read error. V and J are TRBV7-7 and TRBJ2-5; 11 positions match TRBD2. In germline, CDR1 is SSHAT, CDR2 FNYEAQ (reference sequence). The CDR3 sequence is 16 residues long. The CDR3 is CASSLVAGGLGETQYF. The CDR3 nucleotides read TGTGCTAGCAGCTTAGTAGCGGGGGGGCTCGGAGAGACCCAGTACTTC.

The CDR3 DNA sequence: TGTGCCAGCAAAAAATCCTCGGTCGATAATTCACCCCTCCACTTT. Protein: CASKKSSVDNSPLHF. The genes are TRBV6-6 and TRBJ1-6; no definite D call. Germline V gene sequence: CDR1 MNHNY, CDR2 SVGAGI (reference sequence). This CDR3 has 15 residues. The germline V and J ends were trimmed by 7 bases and 5 bases, with 15 bases remaining between them.

The chain employs TRBV12-5 and TRBJ2-3; tentative D call: TRBD2 (5 bases). CDR1 is LGHNT and CDR2 is FRNRAP in the germline V gene. V gave up 0 bases and J gave up 0 bases, with 10 bases separating them. This CDR3 region has 16 residues. CDR3 nucleotide sequence: TGTGCTAGTGGTTTGGTCCCCGGACTTAGCACAGATACGCAGTATTTT. Amino acids: CASGLVPGLSTDTQYF.

The gene calls are TRBV9 and TRBJ1-1; TRBD1 agrees at 8 bases. CDR3 length: 16 residues. CDR1 is SGDLS, CDR2 YYNGEE, per germline. With 3 bases clipped from V and 0 bases from J, the junction kept 7 bases outside the gene matches. CDR3 in amino acids: CASSARQGRMNTEAFF. CDR3 nucleotides: TGTGCCAGCAGCGCAAGACAGGGGAGAATGAACACTGAAGCTTTCTTT.

The CDR3 bases are TGTGCCAGTAGTCGTGGGAGTGGGAGTGGCTACACCTTC. Translating it yields CASSRGSGSGYTF. The V gene is TRBV6-5, the J gene TRBJ1-2, with no clear D. Trimming took 9 bases from V and 7 from J, leaving 18 bases between them. Germline loops: CDR1 MNHEY, CDR2 SVGAGI. The CDR3 contains 13 residues.

The chain joins TRBV5-5 to TRBJ2-1; D possibly corresponds to TRBD1 (5 bases). In germline, CDR1 is SGHKS, CDR2 YYEKEE (reference sequence). Trimming stripped 4 bases from V and 8 bases from J, with 16 bases between. This CDR3 comprises 14 residues. CDR3 residues: CASSKIQGRDEQFF. DNA of the CDR3: TGTGCCAGCAGCAAGATCCAGGGTAGAGATGAGCAGTTCTTC.

This clone showed up just once. The identical CDR3 is also encoded by other nucleotide sequences in the sample. The chain is built from TRBV6-1 and TRBJ2-3; weak D call: TRBD1 (6 bases). The CDR3 spans 14 residues. V was pared by 1 base and J by 2 bases, with 7 bases between. The germline V gene has CDR1 MNHNS and CDR2 SASEGT. CDR3 bases: TGTGCCAGCAGTGAAGACAGGGACACAGATACGCAGTATTTT. Translated: CASSEDRDTDTQYF.

The chain carries TRBV7-8 and TRBJ1-2; no definite D call. Trimming stripped 2 bases from V and 7 bases from J, with 8 bases between. CDR3 length equals 12 residues. Germline V gene sequence: CDR1 SGHVS, CDR2 FQNEAQ. The CDR3 is CASSLSRGGYTF. The CDR3 DNA reads as TGTGCCAGCAGCTTATCCCGGGGTGGCTACACCTTC.

The chain combines TRBV7-2 with TRBJ2-7, with D possibly matching TRBD2 (5 bases). The V end was cut by 5 bases, the J end by 3 bases, with 14 bases between. The CDR3 is 14 amino acids. The germline gives CDR1 SGHTA, CDR2 FQGNSA. CDR3 in DNA: TGTGCCAGCAGCCCGAGGGTTCGCCTCTACGAGCAGTACTTC. Encoded protein: CASSPRVRLYEQYF.

This chain connects TRBV19 to TRBJ2-3; 8 bases line up with TRBD2. This CDR3 has 15 amino acids. Germline V gene lookup returns CDR1 LNHDA and CDR2 SQIVND (reference sequence). V dropped 4 bases and J dropped 6; count of bases not matched to a gene: 9. CDR3 sequence reads: CASSTPGGPSDTQYF. CDR3 bases: TGTGCCAGTAGTACCCCGGGGGGGCCTAGCGATACGCAGTATTTT.

This clone was seen a single time. CDR3 sequence reads: CASSPGGAGELFF. The CDR3 DNA is TGTGCCAGCAGCCCCGGGGGGGCCGGGGAGCTGTTTTTT. The chain recombines TRBV7-8 with TRBJ2-2; 8 bases agree with TRBD2. Germline lookup yields CDR1 SGHVS and CDR2 FQNEAQ. V gave up 5 bases and J gave up 6 bases; unmatched junction bases: 2. This CDR3 has 13 amino acids.

The sample holds one count of this clone. The CDR3 region has the DNA TGTGCCAGTAGTTCCACCCGACAGTTCACAGATACGCAGTATTTT. As protein: CASSSTRQFTDTQYF. This chain links TRBV19 with TRBJ2-3; maybe TRBD1 (5 bases). The CDR3 contains 15 residues. CDR1 LNHDA and CDR2 SQIVND come from the germline V gene (reference sequence). The ends were cut back, 5 bases at V and 2 bases at J, with 14 bases in the middle.

This rearrangement joins TRBV7-2 to TRBJ1-1, with 9 bases identical to TRBD1. This CDR3 region has 14 residues. The J segment lost 3 bases and the V segment lost 3 bases, leaving 2 bases of the junction unmatched. Germline assignment: CDR1 SGHTA and CDR2 FQGNSA. Written as DNA, the CDR3 is TGTGCCAGCAGCTTGGGACAGGGTCACACTGAAGCTTTCTTT. It translates to CASSLGQGHTEAFF.

In this sample, this clone turned up once. The chain links TRBV5-5 to TRBJ1-1; D possibly corresponds to TRBD1 (6 bases). This CDR3 is 17 amino acids long. Germline-derived CDR1 and CDR2 are SGHKS and YYEKEE (reference sequence). V gave up 0 bases and J gave up 1 base, with 16 bases separating them. CDR3 residues: CASSLARSGATNTEAFF. CDR3 bases: TGTGCCAGCAGCTTGGCCAGGTCAGGGGCCACGAACACTGAAGCTTTCTTT.

The chain carries TRBV4-1 and TRBJ1-2, with unresolved D. This CDR3 has 14 amino acids. The V gene's germline CDR1 is MGHRA and CDR2 YSYEKL. Trimming left V 2 bases short and J 4 bases short, with 11 bases between. This CDR3 is CASSQPGMAYGYTF. The DNA for the CDR3 is TGCGCCAGCAGCCAACCGGGGATGGCCTATGGCTACACCTTC.

V and J are TRBV21-1 and TRBJ1-6; the D call in the table, TRBD1, was not verified against the DNA. TRBV21-1 is deemed a pseudogene. This CDR3 is built from 13 residues. The CDR3 here is CASSLLGGSPLHF. For the CDR3, the DNA is TGTGCCAGCAGCCTATTAGGGGGTTCACCCCTCCACTTT.

The chain employs TRBV6-1 and TRBJ2-7; 7 nucleotides agree with TRBD2. The V segment lost 6 bases and the J segment 7 bases; nucleotides outside the gene matches: 12. Germline values: CDR1 MNHNS, CDR2 SASEGT. The CDR3 is made up of 14 amino acids. This CDR3 is CASSNVDSGGEQYF. The DNA of the CDR3 is TGTGCCAGCAGCAACGTCGACTCGGGAGGAGAGCAGTACTTC.

The chain is built from TRBV5-1 and TRBJ1-4, with 7 bases identical to TRBD1. With V trimmed by 4 bases and J by 7 bases, 10 bases remained unmatched. The V gene's germline CDR1 is SGHRS and CDR2 YFSETQ. The CDR3 has 15 amino acids. The CDR3 spells CASSPQGVIGEKLFF. CDR3 nucleotide sequence: TGCGCCAGCAGCCCCCAGGGGGTAATTGGTGAAAAACTGTTTTTT.

This chain links TRBV7-3 with TRBJ2-1; D possibly corresponds to TRBD2 (6 bases). Germline V CDR1 and CDR2: SGHTA, FQGTGA. The V end lost 4 bases, the J end lost 10 bases, and 17 bases lay between the germline ends. The CDR3 is made up of 14 amino acids. The CDR3 coding sequence is TGTGCCAGCAGCTCAGCGACTAGGGGTCAAGAGCAGTTCTTC. This encodes CASSSATRGQEQFF.

The chain recombines TRBV5-1 with TRBJ2-7, with unresolved D. Deletions cut 0 bases from V and 0 bases from J, with 7 bases between. The CDR3 loop spans 14 amino acids. CDR1 and CDR2 from the germline V gene are SGHRS and YFSETQ. In nucleotides, the CDR3 is TGCGCCAGCAGCTTGGCCACAGCCTCCTACGAGCAGTACTTC. Its protein product is CASSLATASYEQYF.

V usage is TRBV7-6 and J usage is TRBJ2-5, with TRBD1 matching 9 bases. V was clipped by 0 bases and J by 5 bases; unmatched bases: 7. Germline V gene data show CDR1 as SGHVS and CDR2 as FNYEAQ. This CDR3 has 16 residues. CDR3 in amino acids: CASSLASQGAVETQYF. For the CDR3, the DNA is TGTGCCAGCAGCTTAGCCTCACAGGGGGCTGTGGAGACCCAGTACTTC.

This clone was recorded only once. This chain joins TRBV6-5 and TRBJ2-3; the D gene is possibly TRBD1 (6 bases). The V gene lost 8 bases and the J gene lost 5 bases, with 17 bases spanning the gap. Germline CDR1 and CDR2: MNHEY and SVGAGI. The CDR3 has 14 residues. Here the CDR3 DNA reads TGTGCCAGCGAGAGAACAGGGTCGGGAGATACGCAGTATTTT. Protein sequence: CASERTGSGDTQYF.

V gene TRBV5-4 combines with J gene TRBJ1-3; 7 bases match TRBD1. CDR3 length equals 15 residues. Looked up from germline, CDR1 is SGHNT and CDR2 is YYREEE (reference sequence). Germline trimming cut 4 bases from V and 4 bases from J; bases unmatched to any gene: 8. The CDR3 reads CASSVRQGPGNTIYF. The CDR3 DNA is TGTGCCAGCAGCGTACGACAGGGACCCGGAAACACCATATATTTT.

The V gene is TRBV4-3, the J gene TRBJ2-3, with 10 bases lining up with TRBD2. The CDR3 has 19 residues. Trimming cost V 0 bases and J 3 bases; bases outside gene matches: 12. Germline V gene lookup returns CDR1 LGHNA and CDR2 YSLEER. CDR3 residues: CASSQEGSSGGSITDTQYF. CDR3 DNA sequence: TGCGCCAGCAGCCAAGAAGGGAGTAGCGGGGGGTCGATAACAGATACGCAGTATTTT.

The V call is TRBV4-1, the J call TRBJ1-1; weak D call: TRBD1 (6 bases). The CDR3 totals 15 residues. V shed 4 bases and J shed 0 bases, with 12 bases lying between them. The germline CDR1 and CDR2 sequences are MGHRA and YSYEKL. CDR3 in amino acids: CASSPPGHLNTEAFF. The CDR3 DNA follows: TGCGCCAGCAGCCCACCGGGACACTTGAACACTGAAGCTTTCTTT.

V gene TRBV7-9 combines with J gene TRBJ1-2; weak D call: TRBD1 (6 bases). The CDR3 sequence is 14 residues long. The V end lost 5 bases, the J end lost 2 bases, and 12 bases lay between the germline ends. Germline V gene lookup returns CDR1 SEHNR and CDR2 FQNEAQ (reference sequence). The CDR3 spells CASSKGDNNYGYTF. The CDR3 DNA is TGTGCCAGCAGCAAAGGGGACAACAACTATGGCTACACCTTC. Supplemented by reference TRBV7-9 and TRBJ1-2, the full variable domain reads DTGVSQNPRHKITKRGQNVTFRCDPISEHNRLYWYRQTLGQGPEFLTYFQNEAQLEKSRLLSDRFSAERPKGSFSTLEIQRTEQGDSAMYLCASSKGDNNYGYTFGSGTRLTVV.

The chain carries TRBV9 and TRBJ1-3, with 9 bases aligning to TRBD1. The CDR3 extends over 14 amino acids. The ends lost 3 bases at V and 6 bases at J; junction bases unmatched: 4. Germline V gene sequence: CDR1 SGDLS, CDR2 YYNGEE. CDR3 sequence reads: CASSDRTGANTIYF. In DNA, the CDR3 is TGTGCCAGCAGCGATAGGACAGGGGCAAACACCATATATTTT.

V and J are TRBV6-6 and TRBJ1-3; tentative D call: TRBD1 (5 bases). The CDR3 is 13 residues long. Looked up from germline, CDR1 is MNHNY and CDR2 is SVGAGI (reference sequence). V gave up 6 bases and J gave up 4 bases, with 10 bases separating them. For the CDR3, the DNA is TGTGCCAGCAGAACAGGCGACGGAAACACCATATATTTT. Translated, it gives CASRTGDGNTIYF.